The 9 T cell receptor beta chains below all came from one sample that was sequenced in a study of T cell repertoires in cytomegalovirus infection. Each CDR3 protein gets one entry after TCRdb re-called the reads with MiXCR. Of approximately 100,000 distinct CDR3 sequences in the sample, about 25% were seen once. Sequencing input: CD8+ T cells from PBMCs. Receptors were obtained from a human donor in good health (CMV status not recorded). Some clones in this sample may be carry-over from other donors' samples.

This clonotype was counted once. V and J are TRBV27 and TRBJ1-5; D is unclear. Germline CDR1 reads MNHEY; CDR2 reads SMNVEV (reference sequence). This CDR3 is built from 12 residues. With 6 bases removed from V and 4 bases from J, the gap between germline ends came to 7 bases. CDR3 residues: CASSRPNQPQHF. DNA for the CDR3: TGTGCCAGCAGCCGACCGAATCAGCCCCAGCATTTT.

In its sample, this clonotype was seen a few times. The chain has TRBV9 and TRBJ2-7; D remains unclear. The CDR3 sequence is 15 residues long. Germline loops: CDR1 SGDLS, CDR2 YYNGEE. V was shortened by 0 bases and J by 4 bases, with 14 bases between the two germline ends. The CDR3 DNA is TGTGCCAGCAGCGTAGGGCTGGATGCCGGGTACGAGCAGTACTTC. It is translated as CASSVGLDAGYEQYF.

The rearrangement joins TRBV19 to TRBJ2-1; D is uncertain. Germline V gene sequence: CDR1 LNHDA, CDR2 SQIVND (reference sequence). The germline V and J ends were trimmed by 0 bases and 5 bases, with 5 bases remaining between them. The CDR3 consists of 13 residues. The CDR3 nucleotides are TGTGCCAGTAGTATAGACAGAAACAATGAGCAGTTCTTC. Its translation: CASSIDRNNEQFF. The whole variable domain, remainder taken from reference TRBV19 and TRBJ2-1, is DGGITQSPKYLFRKEGQNVTLSCEQNLNHDAMYWYRQDPGQGLRLIYYSQIVNDFQKGDIAEGYSVSREKKESFPLTVTSAQKNPTAFYLCASSIDRNNEQFFGPGTRLTVL.

This clonotype appeared many times. The chain couples TRBV7-2 to TRBJ2-6; D is unresolved. Germline V lookup: CDR1 SGHTA, CDR2 FQGNSA. The V end was cut by 5 bases, the J end by 0 bases, with 8 bases between. The CDR3 loop spans 15 amino acids. The CDR3 nucleotides are TGTGCCAGCAGCCCCTACGGCTCTGGGGCCAACGTCCTGACTTTC. Translation: CASSPYGSGANVLTF.

The chain is built from TRBV7-6 and TRBJ2-7, with 12 bases lining up with TRBD1. Germline trimming cut 4 bases from V and 6 bases from J; bases unmatched to any gene: 7. The CDR3 covers 15 residues. CDR1 and CDR2 from the germline V gene are SGHVS and FNYEAQ. CDR3 in amino acids: CASSSPGQGAGEQYF. DNA for the CDR3: TGTGCCAGCAGCTCCCCGGGACAGGGGGCTGGCGAGCAGTACTTC.

The table lists this clonotype with a count of one. The junction shows a germline mismatch at one end, possibly a read error. V and J are TRBV6-5 and TRBJ2-7, with no clear D. The CDR3 sequence is 14 residues long. Germline CDR1 MNHEY, CDR2 SVGAGI. The CDR3 DNA is TGTGCCAGCAGTTACATGAGTAACTCCTACGAGCAGCACTTC. Its protein product is CASSYMSNSYEQHF.

J is TRBJ1-2 and V is TRBV6-5; D uncertain. The V end lost 2 bases, the J end lost 4 bases, and 14 bases lay between the germline ends. The CDR3 consists of 15 residues. Looked up from germline, CDR1 is MNHEY and CDR2 is SVGAGI. In nucleotides, the CDR3 is TGTGCCAGCAGTTACAATCCCGTAGGGTCCTATGGCTACACCTTC. The encoded protein is CASSYNPVGSYGYTF.

The CDR3 protein is CASSSPGQGLGYTF. The CDR3 DNA sequence: TGTGCCAGCAGTTCCCCGGGACAGGGACTTGGCTACACCTTC. The chain links TRBV27 to TRBJ1-2; 9 bases are shared with TRBD1. Germline V CDR1 and CDR2: MNHEY, SMNVEV (reference sequence). With V trimmed by 4 bases and J by 7 bases, 7 bases remained unmatched. The CDR3 has 14 residues.

This clonotype was recorded at least ten times. This chain uses TRBV13 with TRBJ2-6, with 9 bases that match TRBD1. The CDR3 extends over 18 amino acids. Looked up from germline, CDR1 is PRHDT and CDR2 is FYEKMQ (reference sequence). J lost 0 bases, V lost 5 bases, and 8 bases had no gene match. The DNA of the CDR3 is TGTGCCAGCAGCGATACAGGGGGCCCTAGCTCTGGGGCCAACGTCCTGACTTTC. Protein product: CASSDTGGPSSGANVLTF.